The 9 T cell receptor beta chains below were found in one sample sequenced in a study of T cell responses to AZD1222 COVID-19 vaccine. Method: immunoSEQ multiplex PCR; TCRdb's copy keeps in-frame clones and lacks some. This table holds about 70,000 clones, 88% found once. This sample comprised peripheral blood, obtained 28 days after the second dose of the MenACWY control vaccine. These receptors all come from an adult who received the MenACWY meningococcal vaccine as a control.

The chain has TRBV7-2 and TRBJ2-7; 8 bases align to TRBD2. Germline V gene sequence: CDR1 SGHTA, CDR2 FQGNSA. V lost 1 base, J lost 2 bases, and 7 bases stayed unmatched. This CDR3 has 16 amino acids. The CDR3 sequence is CASSLDGGGSTYEQYF. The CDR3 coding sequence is TGTGCCAGCAGCTTAGACGGCGGGGGGTCCACCTACGAGCAGTACTTC.

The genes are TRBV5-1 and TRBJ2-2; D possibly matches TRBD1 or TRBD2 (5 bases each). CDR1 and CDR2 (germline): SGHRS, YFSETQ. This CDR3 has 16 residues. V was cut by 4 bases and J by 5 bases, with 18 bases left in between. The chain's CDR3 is CASSIDGAPGTGELFF. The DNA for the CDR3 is TGCGCCAGCAGCATAGACGGGGCCCCGGGGACCGGGGAGCTGTTTTTT.

CDR3 loop: CASSQGRGLGTGELFF. The DNA for the CDR3 is TGTGCCAGCAGCCAAGGGAGGGGGCTGGGGACCGGGGAGCTGTTTTTT. This chain connects TRBV4-2 to TRBJ2-2; D possibly corresponds to TRBD1 (7 bases). From germline, CDR1 is LGHNA and CDR2 YNFKEQ. The CDR3 covers 16 residues. The V end lost 1 base, the J end lost 5 bases, and 14 bases lay between the germline ends.

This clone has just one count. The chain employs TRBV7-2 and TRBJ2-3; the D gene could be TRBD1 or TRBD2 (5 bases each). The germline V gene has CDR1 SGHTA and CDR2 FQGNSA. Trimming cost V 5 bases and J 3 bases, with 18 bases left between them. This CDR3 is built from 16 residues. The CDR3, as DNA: TGTGCCAGCAGCGAGAGGGACCCCCGAGGGACAGATACGCAGTATTTT. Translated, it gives CASSERDPRGTDTQYF.

The CDR3 DNA reads TGCGCCAGCAGCTGGGGACTAGCGGGAGGGAACACCGGGGAGCTGTTTTTT. Translated, it gives CASSWGLAGGNTGELFF. The gene calls are TRBV5-1 and TRBJ2-2; 15 bases line up with TRBD2. The length of the CDR3 is 17 residues. The V segment lost 3 bases and the J segment 1 base; nucleotides outside the gene matches: 1. Germline CDR1 and CDR2: SGHRS and YFSETQ.

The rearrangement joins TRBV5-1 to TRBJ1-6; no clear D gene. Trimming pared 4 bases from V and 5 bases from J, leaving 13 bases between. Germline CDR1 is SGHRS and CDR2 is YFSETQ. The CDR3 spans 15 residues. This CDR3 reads CASSPGGLDNSPLHF. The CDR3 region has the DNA TGCGCCAGCAGCCCCGGAGGGCTAGATAATTCACCCCTCCACTTT.

The CDR3 coding sequence is TGTGCCAGCAGCTTGGGGGCCACTGGCGGCACAGATACGCAGTATTTT. Its translation: CASSLGATGGTDTQYF. The chain combines TRBV5-4 with TRBJ2-3, with no clear D. Germline V gene data show CDR1 as SGHNT and CDR2 as YYREEE (reference sequence). The CDR3 length is 16 residues. Between the trimmed V and J ends, which lost 0 bases and 1 base, there was a span of 12 bases.

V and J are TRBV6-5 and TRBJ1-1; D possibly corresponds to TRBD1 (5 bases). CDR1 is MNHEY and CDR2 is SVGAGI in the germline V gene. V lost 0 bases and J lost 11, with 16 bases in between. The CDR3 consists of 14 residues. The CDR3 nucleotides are TGTGCCAGCAGTTACTCCCTACCCCGGGACGAGGCTTTCTTT. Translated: CASSYSLPRDEAFF.

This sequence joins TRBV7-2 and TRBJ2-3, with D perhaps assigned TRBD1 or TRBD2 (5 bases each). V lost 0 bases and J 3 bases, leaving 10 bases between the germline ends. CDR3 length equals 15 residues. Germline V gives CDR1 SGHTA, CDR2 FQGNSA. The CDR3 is CASSLAGTSTDTQYF. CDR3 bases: TGTGCCAGCAGCTTAGCGGGGACCTCTACAGATACGCAGTATTTT.